This passage covers 21 T cell receptor beta chains from one sample sequenced in a study of Tregs in tolerant kidney transplant recipients. Clones were read by immunoSEQ multiplex PCR, and TCRdb kept only the in-frame ones, dropping some. This specimen shows 30,000 or so clones; the ten leading clones hold 14%. Sequencing used CD8+ T cells from blood, obtained before the transplant. Every receptor here comes from a human donor who received a combined kidney and bone marrow transplant.

Notes on this clone: At one end the junction does not follow the germline gene, possibly because of a read error. Coverage ceases 3 residues before the CDR3 finishes, and the germline J gene fills in the end. The chain combines TRBV4-2 with TRBJ2-5; 7 nucleotides align to TRBD2. This CDR3 has 16 amino acids. Germline V gives CDR1 LGHNA, CDR2 YNFKEQ. The CDR3 loop is CASSQDLLAPQETQYF. The CDR3 bases that were read are TGCGCCAGCAGCCAAGATTTACTAGCGCCTCAAGAGACC.

In the case of this clone: The read gets to within 3 residues of the CDR3 end, and the germline J gene fills in the rest. The chain has TRBV19 and TRBJ1-1, with 10 bases identical to TRBD1. The J segment lost 1 base and the V segment lost 3 bases, leaving 2 bases of the junction unmatched. This CDR3 has 15 residues. In germline, CDR1 is LNHDA, CDR2 SQIVND (reference sequence). CDR3 DNA (partial): TGTGCCAGTAGTATTGGGGACAGGGGGAACACTGAA. The encoded protein is CASSIGDRGNTE. The whole CDR3 sequence reads CASSIGDRGNTEAFF.

Comments on this clone: From the germline J gene comes the end of the CDR3, since the read stops 3 residues before it. This sequence joins TRBV24-1 and TRBJ1-1; 9 bases are shared with TRBD1. Germline V gene data show CDR1 as KGHDR and CDR2 as SFDVKD. The CDR3 runs 12 residues. CDR3 in amino acids: CATSFGTGEAFF. The part of the CDR3 DNA that was read is TGTGCCACCAGTTTCGGGACAGGGGAA.

Of note for this clone: The missing CDR3 end, 3 residues past where the read stops, is filled in from the germline J gene. The V gene is TRBV19, the J gene TRBJ2-1; TRBD1 agrees at 9 bases. After removal of 5 bases from V and 8 bases from J, the junction contained 10 bases not matched to a gene. CDR3 length equals 15 residues. The germline V gene encodes CDR1 LNHDA and CDR2 SQIVND (reference sequence). The CDR3 bases that were read are TGTGCCAGTAGTCCATCCGGGACAGGGATATATGAG. This translates into CASSPSGTGIYE. The whole CDR3 is CASSPSGTGIYEQFF.

A note on this clone: With the read ending 3 residues before the CDR3 end, the germline J gene is used to fill in that end. The chain carries TRBV5-1 and TRBJ1-1, with D maybe TRBD1 (6 bases). The CDR3 is made up of 14 amino acids. The germline gives CDR1 SGHRS, CDR2 YFSETQ. Trimming shortened V by 4 bases and J by 0 bases, and 10 bases separated the two germline ends. The sequenced part of the CDR3 DNA is TGCGCCAGCAGCACCGGGACACTGAACACTGAA. This translates into CASSTGTLNTE. The complete CDR3 protein is CASSTGTLNTEAFF. Looking up the rest from reference TRBV5-1 and TRBJ1-1 gives the full variable domain: KAGVTQTPRYLIKTRGQQVTLSCSPISGHRSVSWYQQTPGQGLQFLFEYFSETQRNKGNFPGRFSGRQFSNSRSEMNVSTLELGDSALYLCASSTGTLNTEAFFGQGTRLTVV.

A word on this clone: With the read ending 3 residues before the CDR3 end, the germline J gene is used to fill in that end. The V gene is TRBV20-1, the J gene TRBJ2-7, with 8 bases fitting TRBD1. V dropped 6 bases and J dropped 6; count of bases not matched to a gene: 19. The length of the CDR3 is 16 residues. Germline V lookup: CDR1 DFQATT, CDR2 SNEGSKA (reference sequence). CDR3 DNA (partial): TGCAGTGCGCCCGCCGACAGGGGATTATCGGTGGGCGAG. This sequence encodes CSAPADRGLSVGE. The entire CDR3 reads CSAPADRGLSVGEQYF.

Comment on this clone: From the germline J gene comes the end of the CDR3, since the read stops 3 residues before it. J is TRBJ2-2 and V is TRBV7-7, with 9 bases lining up with TRBD1. The germline gives CDR1 SSHAT, CDR2 FNYEAQ (reference sequence). CDR3 length: 15 amino acids. Trimming removed 3 bases from V and 7 bases from J; junction bases left unmatched: 6. The CDR3 protein is CASSFRTGESGELFF. The DNA read from the CDR3 is TGTGCCAGCAGCTTCCGGACAGGGGAGAGCGGGGAG.

Remarks on this clone: The read ends 3 residues before the CDR3 terminus; that terminus is restored from the germline J gene. V gene TRBV7-2 combines with J gene TRBJ1-1; 9 bases are a match to TRBD1. The V gene end was trimmed by 5 bases and the J gene end by 1 base; junction bases not matched to a gene: 2. This CDR3 spans 14 amino acids. Germline V gene data show CDR1 as SGHTA and CDR2 as FQGNSA. CDR3 DNA (partial): TGTGCCAGCAGCAAGGACAGGGGGAACACTGAA. Encoded protein: CASSKDRGNTE. The whole CDR3 region reads CASSKDRGNTEAFF.

About this clone itself: The read comes to an end 3 residues before the CDR3 does, leaving the germline J gene to fill in the end. The genes are TRBV7-8 and TRBJ1-2; possibly TRBD1 for D (6 bases). CDR1 is SGHVS and CDR2 is FQNEAQ in the germline V gene. This CDR3 is built from 15 residues. Trimming left V 3 bases short and J 0 bases short, with 11 bases between. The sequenced CDR3 bases are TGTGCCAGCAGCTTGACAGGAGGGGCTAACTATGGC. It encodes CASSLTGGANYG. The full CDR3 is CASSLTGGANYGYTF.

In regard to this clone: The read is 3 residues too short to cover the CDR3 end, so that end is filled in from the germline J gene. The chain links TRBV5-1 to TRBJ2-3, with 15 positions matching TRBD2. V was clipped by 2 bases and J by 0 bases; unmatched bases: 13. The CDR3 runs 21 residues. The germline V gene encodes CDR1 SGHRS and CDR2 YFSETQ. The chain's CDR3 is CASSLNGAGTSGRISTDTQYF. The sequenced part of the CDR3 DNA is TGCGCCAGCAGCTTAAATGGCGCCGGGACTAGCGGGAGGATTAGCACAGATACG.

As to this clone: From the germline J gene comes the end of the CDR3, since the read stops 3 residues before it. The rearrangement uses TRBV5-1 and TRBJ2-7, with TRBD1 matching over 8 bases. J lost 1 base, V lost 5 bases, and 8 bases had no gene match. Germline V lookup: CDR1 SGHRS, CDR2 YFSETQ. CDR3 length: 15 amino acids. The CDR3 sequence is CASRLRQGASYEQYF. The sequenced CDR3 bases are TGCGCCAGCAGGCTAAGGCAGGGGGCTTCCTACGAG.

Regarding this clone: The read terminates 3 residues ahead of where the CDR3 ends, so the germline J gene completes it. The rearrangement joins TRBV4-1 to TRBJ2-7; 11 bases fit TRBD2. This CDR3 spans 15 amino acids. Germline V gives CDR1 MGHRA, CDR2 YSYEKL. Germline trimming cut 2 bases from V and 6 bases from J; bases unmatched to any gene: 6. CDR3 sequence reads: CASSQIAGGPGEQYF. The DNA read from the CDR3 is TGCGCCAGCAGCCAAATAGCGGGAGGGCCGGGCGAG.

With regard to this clone: The read comes to an end 3 residues before the CDR3 does, leaving the germline J gene to fill in the end. V usage is TRBV5-6 and J usage is TRBJ1-1; D possibly corresponds to TRBD1 (5 bases). Germline V gene lookup returns CDR1 SGHDT and CDR2 YYEEEE. Trimming removed 0 bases at V and 2 bases at J, with 8 bases between. This CDR3 is 14 amino acids long. The CDR3 sequence: CASSLVGGNTEAFF. CDR3 DNA (partial): TGTGCCAGCAGCTTGGTGGGGGGAAACACTGAA.

Concerning this clone: The CDR3 end lies 3 residues beyond the end of the read and is filled in from the germline J gene. The V and J genes are TRBV2 and TRBJ1-5; 7 nucleotides align to TRBD1. The CDR3 spans 17 residues. The V gene end was trimmed by 7 bases and the J gene end by 1 base; junction bases not matched to a gene: 13. CDR1 SNHLY and CDR2 FYNNEI come from the germline V gene. Incomplete CDR3 DNA: TGTGCCAGCACCAAGATCTCAGACAGGGCCAGCAATCAGCCC. It encodes CASTKISDRASNQP. The CDR3 reads in full as CASTKISDRASNQPQHF.

For this clone: Read sequence stops 3 residues before the CDR3 end, and the germline J gene provides the missing end. The chain carries TRBV11-2 and TRBJ1-1, with TRBD1 matching over 8 bases. This CDR3 spans 13 amino acids. Unmatched junction bases numbered 6, after V lost 5 bases and J lost 7 bases. CDR1 is SGHAT, CDR2 FQNNGV, per germline. The sequenced CDR3 bases are TGTGCCAGCAGCCGAGGACAGGGCGATGAA. Encoded protein: CASSRGQGDE. The whole CDR3 protein reads CASSRGQGDEAFF.

Remarks on this clone: The CDR3 is cut off 3 residues early in the read; its end comes from the germline J gene. This chain uses TRBV18 with TRBJ2-1; 7 bases line up with TRBD1. V lost 3 bases and J lost 4; bases outside the gene matches: 12. The germline gives CDR1 KGHSH, CDR2 LQKENI. The CDR3 consists of 17 residues. This CDR3 is CASSPSDRAIIYNEQFF. The CDR3 DNA, read in part, is TGTGCCAGCTCACCTTCCGACAGGGCAATCATTTACAATGAG.

The CDR3 reads CASSVGPNTDTQYF. Partial CDR3 DNA: TGTGCCAGTAGTGTAGGTCCAAACACAGATACG. The chain links TRBV19 to TRBJ2-3; D call uncertain. The CDR3 extends 3 residues past the end of the read, so its final part is completed from the germline J gene. The ends were cut back, 5 bases at V and 2 bases at J, with 11 bases in the middle. This CDR3 spans 14 amino acids. Germline assignment: CDR1 LNHDA and CDR2 SQIVND (reference sequence).

Details on this clone: The read falls 3 residues short of the CDR3 end, and the missing part is taken from the germline J gene. The chain recombines TRBV20-1 with TRBJ2-1, with D perhaps matching TRBD2 (5 bases). Trimming pared 7 bases from V and 2 bases from J, leaving 21 bases between. This CDR3 is 16 amino acids long. Germline V gene data show CDR1 as DFQATT and CDR2 as SNEGSKA (reference sequence). CDR3 amino acids: CSDPKSDYPPYNEQFF. The DNA read from the CDR3 is TGCAGTGACCCAAAATCTGACTACCCACCCTACAATGAG.

For this clone: The CDR3 end lies 3 residues beyond the end of the read and is filled in from the germline J gene. This rearrangement joins TRBV20-1 to TRBJ2-7; D is possibly TRBD1 (6 bases). V dropped 6 bases and J dropped 5 bases, with 17 bases sitting between them. The CDR3 contains 13 residues. CDR1 and CDR2 (germline): DFQATT, SNEGSKA (reference sequence). CDR3 DNA (partial): TGCAGTGCCATACATGAGGGGGTGCACGAG. This sequence encodes CSAIHEGVHE. The whole CDR3 sequence is CSAIHEGVHEQYF.

CDR3 DNA, as far as it was read: TGTGCCAGTAGTGCACTAGCGGGAGAAACTTACGAG. This encodes CASSALAGETYE. The whole CDR3 region reads CASSALAGETYEQYF. This chain links TRBV19 with TRBJ2-7, with 11 bases fitting TRBD2. From the germline J gene comes the end of the CDR3, since the read stops 3 residues before it. Germline V gene lookup returns CDR1 LNHDA and CDR2 SQIVND (reference sequence). V trimming: 5 bases; J trimming: 4 bases; junction bases outside the gene matches: 7. The CDR3 runs to 15 residues.

For this clone: Read sequence stops 3 residues before the CDR3 end, and the germline J gene provides the missing end. The gene calls are TRBV29-1 and TRBJ2-2; 7 nucleotides align to TRBD1. The CDR3 has 12 residues. CDR1 SQVTM and CDR2 ANQGSEA come from the germline V gene. The V gene end was trimmed by 5 bases and the J gene end by 6 bases; junction bases not matched to a gene: 3. CDR3 protein: CSVTGESGELFF. The sequenced part of the CDR3 DNA is TGCAGCGTTACAGGGGAGTCCGGGGAG.